One and the same sample provided the 25 T cell receptor beta chains below, sequenced in a study of blood T cell repertoires in COVID-19. Repertoires were generated with immunoSEQ multiplex PCR, while TCRdb's copy carries only in-frame clones and drops some. The table shows 250,000 or so clones, with roughly 88% occurring only once. The specimen sequenced was PBMCs or T cells enriched from blood (not recorded which). These receptors originate from a woman in her 30s who had been exposed to COVID-19.

V and J are TRBV6-2 or TRBV6-3 and TRBJ2-7, with 10 nucleotides matching TRBD2. CDR1 and CDR2 from the germline V gene are MNHEY and SVGEGT. The junction had 1 base not matched to a gene; V was cut back by 2 bases and J by 3 bases. This CDR3 has 14 residues. The CDR3: CASSYRLAGYEQYF. The CDR3 DNA is TGTGCCAGCAGTTACCGACTAGCGGGCTACGAGCAGTACTTC.

The chain uses TRBV29-1 and TRBJ2-1; a weak D match, TRBD2 (5 bases). V lost 7 bases and J lost 14, with 18 bases in between. This CDR3 region has 11 residues. Germline CDR1 and CDR2: SQVTM and ANQGSEA. CDR3 protein: CSASRPGVEFF. The CDR3 DNA follows: TGCAGCGCATCTCGGCCCGGGGTGGAGTTCTTC.

This clone was seen only a few times. The gene calls are TRBV4-1 and TRBJ1-1, with a tentative D call TRBD1 (5 bases). CDR1 and CDR2 (germline): MGHRA, YSYEKL. The CDR3 totals 13 residues. V lost 0 bases, J lost 7 bases, and 9 bases lay in between. CDR3 residues: CASSQDSTVEAFF. In DNA, the CDR3 is TGCGCCAGCAGCCAAGATTCGACAGTTGAAGCTTTCTTT.

The chain combines TRBV29-1 with TRBJ2-4, with 7 bases that match TRBD2. V lost 3 bases and J lost 4; bases outside the gene matches: 3. CDR1 and CDR2 (germline): SQVTM, ANQGSEA. The CDR3 extends over 13 amino acids. The CDR3 sequence is CSVEFGGKNIQYF. CDR3 bases: TGCAGCGTTGAGTTCGGGGGGAAAAACATTCAGTACTTC. The full variable domain, with the rest looked up from reference TRBV29-1 and TRBJ2-4, is SAVISQKPSRDICQRGTSLTIQCQVDSQVTMMFWYRQQPGQSLTLIATANQGSEATYESGFVIDKFPISRPNLTFSTLTVSNMSPEDSSIYLCSVEFGGKNIQYFGAGTRLSVL.

The V gene is TRBV21-1, the J gene TRBJ1-2. TRBV21-1 is labeled a pseudogene. This CDR3 is built from 15 residues. This CDR3 is CASSKEARGNYGYTF. In DNA, the CDR3 is TGTGCCAGCAGCAAAGAGGCCCGGGGGAACTATGGCTACACCTTC.

The chain joins TRBV4-1 to TRBJ1-4; D is possibly TRBD1 (5 bases). CDR1 is MGHRA and CDR2 is YSYEKL in the germline V gene. Trimming pared 2 bases from V and 4 bases from J, leaving 20 bases between. This CDR3 has 18 amino acids. CDR3 residues: CASSQSQTTGGVNEKLFF. In DNA form, the CDR3 reads TGCGCCAGCAGCCAATCTCAAACGACGGGGGGTGTTAATGAAAAACTGTTTTTT.

This chain connects TRBV4-2 to TRBJ1-2; TRBD1 matches at 7 bases. The trim removed 0 bases at V and 4 bases at J, leaving 8 bases unmatched. Germline V gene data show CDR1 as LGHNA and CDR2 as YNFKEQ. The CDR3 consists of 16 residues. The CDR3 sequence is CASSQDEGAVGYGYTF. CDR3 coding DNA: TGTGCCAGCAGCCAAGATGAGGGGGCAGTAGGCTATGGCTACACCTTC.

The gene calls are TRBV11-2 and TRBJ2-5; TRBD2 aligns across 16 bases. The J segment lost 1 base and the V segment lost 5 bases, leaving 4 bases of the junction unmatched. This CDR3 spans 17 amino acids. The germline CDR1 and CDR2 sequences are SGHAT and FQNNGV. In nucleotides, the CDR3 is TGTGCCAGCAGCGCCGGGACTAGCGGGAGGGCCCAAGAGACCCAGTACTTC. Its translation: CASSAGTSGRAQETQYF.

With respect to this clone: The same CDR3 arises from other DNA sequences in this sample as well. The rearrangement uses TRBV9 and TRBJ2-3; no reliable D call. V was shortened by 3 bases and J by 2 bases, with 4 bases between the two germline ends. Per the germline V gene, CDR1 is SGDLS and CDR2 is YYNGEE. The CDR3 sequence is 12 residues long. CDR3 DNA sequence: TGTGCCAGCAGCGCCTCCACAGATACGCAGTATTTT. Its protein product is CASSASTDTQYF.

The J gene is TRBJ1-1, the V gene TRBV28, with TRBD1 matching 8 bases. Germline CDR1 reads MDHEN; CDR2 reads SYDVKM. J gave up 1 base and V 6 bases, and 22 bases lay outside the gene matches. The CDR3 consists of 20 residues. CDR3 DNA: TGTGCCAGCAGCCTTACGGTGGGGCAGGGGGCGTGGGTTACGAACACTGAAGCTTTCTTT. Its protein product is CASSLTVGQGAWVTNTEAFF.

As for this clone: The same CDR3 is also encoded by other DNA sequences in this sample. V is TRBV28 and J is TRBJ1-1, with no clear D. CDR3 length equals 13 residues. Trimming took 3 bases from V and 4 from J, leaving 9 bases between them. CDR1 is MDHEN and CDR2 is SYDVKM in the germline V gene. CDR3 sequence: CASSLLGGTEAFF. The CDR3 DNA reads as TGTGCCAGCAGTTTGCTGGGAGGCACTGAAGCTTTCTTT.

The chain combines TRBV6-4 with TRBJ1-6, with 8 bases lining up with TRBD1. After removal of 2 bases from V and 6 bases from J, the junction contained 0 bases not matched to a gene. The CDR3 runs to 14 residues. Germline CDR1 MRHNA, CDR2 SNTAGT. This chain's CDR3 is CASSDGQGNSPLHF. The CDR3 DNA is TGTGCCAGCAGTGACGGACAGGGTAATTCACCCCTCCACTTT.

The chain joins TRBV10-3 to TRBJ1-5; TRBD1 matches at 8 bases. J was trimmed by 5 bases and V by 0 bases; bases with no gene match: 0. The germline gives CDR1 ENHRY, CDR2 SYGVKD. The length of the CDR3 is 14 residues. Written as DNA, the CDR3 is TGTGCCATCAGTGAGTCGACAGGGGATCAGCCCCAGCATTTT. It codes for CAISESTGDQPQHF.

J is TRBJ2-7 and V is TRBV3-1 (or the pseudogene TRBV3-2), with 9 nucleotides matching TRBD1. The CDR3 covers 15 residues. The trim removed 4 bases at V and 5 bases at J, leaving 9 bases unmatched. CDR1 is LGHDT and CDR2 is YNNKEL in the germline V gene (reference sequence). CDR3 sequence: CASSLSSTGGDEQYF. As DNA, the CDR3 is TGTGCCAGCAGCCTTAGTAGTACAGGGGGCGACGAGCAGTACTTC.

The V and J genes are TRBV6-4 and TRBJ2-3; TRBD2 matches 7 bases. V lost 0 bases and J lost 2; bases outside the gene matches: 5. Germline V gene lookup returns CDR1 MRHNA and CDR2 SNTAGT. The CDR3 extends over 16 amino acids. CDR3 coding DNA: TGTGCCAGCAGTGACTCGAGTGCGGGGGACACAGATACGCAGTATTTT. It specifies CASSDSSAGDTDTQYF.

This CDR3 reads CASSQGAGPNQPQHF. For the CDR3, the DNA is TGTGCCAGCAGCCAAGGTGCGGGGCCAAATCAGCCCCAGCATTTT. The V and J genes are TRBV3-1 (or the pseudogene TRBV3-2) and TRBJ1-5; perhaps TRBD1 as D (5 bases). Germline CDR1 and CDR2: LGHDT and YNNKEL (reference sequence). The CDR3 sequence is 15 residues long. V was trimmed by 1 base and J by 4 bases, leaving 11 bases between them.

The chain employs TRBV6-1 and TRBJ2-7; no clear D gene. The V gene's germline CDR1 is MNHNS and CDR2 SASEGT. This CDR3 has 11 residues. V dropped 0 bases and J dropped 6 bases, with 3 bases sitting between them. CDR3 sequence reads: CASSEAAEQYF. CDR3 coding DNA: TGTGCCAGCAGTGAAGCGGCCGAGCAGTACTTC.

This sequence joins TRBV2 and TRBJ2-3; a possible D gene is TRBD1 (5 bases). The CDR3 has 15 amino acids. The ends were cut back, 3 bases at V and 2 bases at J, with 12 bases in the middle. Germline loops: CDR1 SNHLY, CDR2 FYNNEI. The CDR3 region has the DNA TGTGCCAGCAGTGATCAGACAGCCTTCACAGATACGCAGTATTTT. This sequence encodes CASSDQTAFTDTQYF.

V is TRBV6-5 and J is TRBJ2-3; TRBD1 agrees at 10 bases. V shed 6 bases, J shed 4 bases, and the junction held 4 bases outside the gene matches. The germline V gene encodes CDR1 MNHEY and CDR2 SVGAGI. The CDR3 is 14 amino acids. This chain's CDR3 is CASRRGQGSDTQYF. In DNA, the CDR3 is TGTGCCAGCAGGAGGGGACAGGGGTCAGATACGCAGTATTTT.

This clone was picked up a small number of times. One end of the junction does not line up with germline, which may come from a read error. J is TRBJ2-7 and V is TRBV2; possibly TRBD2 for D (6 bases). The CDR3 sequence is 12 residues long. Germline CDR1 reads SNHLY; CDR2 reads FYNNEI. DNA for the CDR3: TGTGCCAGCAGTGAAAGCGCTAGGACTACAATCTTC. Its translation is CASSESARTTIF.

The chain carries TRBV19 and TRBJ2-3, with D unclear. This CDR3 has 14 amino acids. Germline CDR1 and CDR2: LNHDA and SQIVND (reference sequence). The germline V and J ends were trimmed by 3 bases and 2 bases, with 9 bases remaining between them. CDR3 amino acids: CASSINLDTDTQYF. The CDR3 DNA reads as TGTGCCAGTAGTATTAACCTAGACACAGATACGCAGTATTTT. Full variable domain (missing parts from reference TRBV19 and TRBJ2-3): DGGITQSPKYLFRKEGQNVTLSCEQNLNHDAMYWYRQDPGQGLRLIYYSQIVNDFQKGDIAEGYSVSREKKESFPLTVTSAQKNPTAFYLCASSINLDTDTQYFGPGTRLTVL.

V usage is TRBV28 and J usage is TRBJ1-2; TRBD1 is a possible D gene (6 bases). Germline V gives CDR1 MDHEN, CDR2 SYDVKM. Trimming removed 5 bases at V and 5 bases at J, with 24 bases between. The CDR3 loop spans 17 amino acids. This CDR3 is CASSKNMRRGGGYGYTF. The CDR3 DNA sequence: TGTGCCAGCAGTAAAAATATGAGGAGGGGAGGGGGTTATGGCTACACCTTC.

J is TRBJ2-1 and V is TRBV7-3, with a tentative D call TRBD2 (6 bases). The germline gives CDR1 SGHTA, CDR2 FQGTGA. Trimming took 3 bases from V and 8 from J, leaving 11 bases between them. CDR3 length: 13 residues. CDR3: CASSFTGTYEQFF. For the CDR3, the DNA is TGTGCCAGCAGCTTCACCGGGACTTATGAGCAGTTCTTC. The complete variable domain, with remaining parts taken from reference TRBV7-3 and TRBJ2-1, reads GAGVSQTPSNKVTEKGKYVELRCDPISGHTALYWYRQSLGQGPEFLIYFQGTGAADDSGLPNDRFFAVRPEGSVSTLKIQRTERGDSAVYLCASSFTGTYEQFFGPGTRLTVL.

The J gene is TRBJ1-2, the V gene TRBV7-9; 7 nucleotides line up with TRBD1. J gave up 4 bases and V 5 bases, and 7 bases lay outside the gene matches. The CDR3 is 14 residues long. CDR1 and CDR2 from the germline V gene are SEHNR and FQNEAQ (reference sequence). The CDR3: CASSRPTGLYGYTF. Here the CDR3 DNA reads TGTGCCAGCAGCCGCCCGACAGGGCTCTATGGCTACACCTTC.

The chain joins TRBV9 to TRBJ1-2; no firm D call. CDR3 size: 14 residues. Trimming cost V 7 bases and J 9 bases, with 22 bases left between them. Germline CDR1 reads SGDLS; CDR2 reads YYNGEE. Here the CDR3 reads CASARNPGFDSYTF. CDR3 bases: TGTGCCAGCGCCCGAAATCCGGGGTTTGACAGCTACACCTTC. The whole variable domain, filled in from reference TRBV9 and TRBJ1-2, reads DSGVTQTPKHLITATGQRVTLRCSPRSGDLSVYWYQQSLDQGLQFLIQYYNGEERAKGNILERFSAQQFPDLHSELNLSSLELGDSALYFCASARNPGFDSYTFGSGTRLTVV.